This T cell receptor (beta chain) is from a study of OX40 agonist ivuxolimab in advanced cancers. Study in general: Participants averaged approximately 65 years of age (range roughly 20 to 90) and were around 80% male.

Only in-frame clones appear in the TCRdb table, and some are missing; sequencing was by immunoSEQ multiplex PCR. The table shows tens of thousands of clones, with 70% to 90% occurring only once. To note about this clone: Its specificity is not known.

Study-wide results and limits: What antigens the expanded peripheral T cells recognized was never established. There was clonal expansion of CD4+ and CD8+ blood T cells by week 6 at 0.1 to 3.0 mg/kg.

Blood samples were obtained at baseline, cycle 4 day 1, and cycle 7 day 1. CDR3 length equals 13 residues. V gave up 4 bases and J gave up 2 bases, with 7 bases separating them. CDR1 and CDR2 (germline): LNHNV, YYDKDF (reference sequence). The rearrangement uses TRBV15 and TRBJ2-3; D gene ambiguous. The clonotype originates from an adult with an advanced solid tumor such as melanoma, head and neck, liver or kidney cancer. The sequencing here drew on CD4+ or CD8+ T cells sorted from blood, taken in a trial of the OX40 agonist ivuxolimab. As DNA, the CDR3 is TGTGCCACCAGCAAAGTGAACACAGATACGCAGTATTTT. Protein: CATSKVNTDTQYF.